This T cell receptor (beta chain) was documented in a study of blood T cell repertoires in COVID-19. Looking at the study overall: The samples span acute and convalescent COVID-19 from the United States, Italy and Spain. T cells, B-cell-depleted T cells, or PBMCs supplied cDNA or gDNA.

Per the study methods: Amplification of reference gene primers was used by the study to estimate nucleated cell counts. Generated by immunoSEQ multiplex PCR, the TCRdb table keeps only in-frame clones and is missing some. V and J calls and clone size are as listed in that table; D and trimming were resolved from the DNA. Of approximately 150,000 clones in the sample, over 80% were seen once. Germline assignment: CDR1 SEHNR and CDR2 FQNEAQ (reference sequence). The V end lost 5 bases, the J end lost 0 bases, and 11 bases lay between the germline ends. The CDR3 runs to 16 residues. This clone was observed at least ten times.

The sequencing sample was made of peripheral blood. The chain couples TRBV7-9 to TRBJ2-6; D possibly corresponds to TRBD2 (5 bases). The clonotype was recovered from a woman aged 45-59 years with acute or convalescent COVID-19. The CDR3 protein is CASSHRGGSGANVLTF. The CDR3 bases are TGTGCCAGCAGCCACCGGGGTGGCTCTGGGGCCAACGTCCTGACTTTC.